This T cell receptor beta chain was found in a study of cytomegalovirus exposure and HLA in healthy donors (TCRdb year 2017). Turning to the overall study: In an earlier analysis of around 540 of the donors, under 300 Gb of sequence data and 90 million to 120 million unique TCR beta sequences from about 180 million T cells were reported. Rather than using new phenotypic data, the later analysis identified candidate immune exposures from TCR beta sequences and from how often those sequences occurred across donors. Along with the roughly 610-subject first cohort, a separate validation cohort of over 90 different subjects was used. To predict cytomegalovirus infection status, the study brought together high-throughput TCR immunosequencing, statistical association of individual TCRs with disease status, and machine learning. Class I and class II HLA loci were covered by the typing at four-digit resolution. Donor age, sex, ethnicity and CMV serostatus were collected together with the repertoire data. The study aimed to test whether signatures of past pathogen exposure could be identified by cataloging public T cell receptors. Every repertoire in the discovery cohort had been generated on one and the same sequencing platform. Because of strong linkage in the cohort, a few DR-DQ haplotypes were treated as single units for association and clustering. Of the 350 to 450 genotyped donors, about 84% fell in the genetic ancestry cluster associated with self-reported Caucasian donors. On average, 235,054 unique TCR beta nucleotide sequences were sequenced per donor among 350 to 400 genotyped donors of the cohort, with 15% to 20% of those sequences being non-productive. A later analysis re-analyzed previously published TCR beta repertoires from 600 to 850 donors and added high-resolution HLA genotyping to study TCR occurrence patterns. To decide whether each TCR beta V gene segment behaved as functional or pseudogenic, an earlier analysis of some 580 of the donors relied on high-throughput TCR beta sequencing. Roughly 300 gigabases of sequencing data and around 85 million unique TCR sequences made up an early release that covered nearly 650 HLA-typed donors. The study used immunosequencing to profile the T cell repertoires of 666 subjects and linked those repertoires to cytomegalovirus serostatus. Typing coverage varied by locus: roughly 629-640 donors for A, B, C, DRB1 and DQB1; more than 500 for DQA1; around 610 for DPA1; more than 450 for DPB1. Genome-wide SNP genotypes for about 65% of the 666 donors were used in a later genetic analysis, which treated that subset as a discovery cohort. Results the study describes overall, beyond this receptor: While some public TCRs were present in many individuals, most TCR sequences turned up only very rarely across donors. Linkage disequilibrium might explain the correlated functional status among segregating V segments, but an unknown experimental factor could not be excluded. In a later analysis, HLA-associated TCR beta chains were found to be more clonally expanded and to have lower generation probabilities than equally common non-associated chains. For the cohort, immune exposure information was limited to CMV serostatus. A later analysis found that most CMV-associated TCR beta chains appeared HLA-restricted, with HLA associations seemingly driven largely by CMV exposure. Because HLA typing was unavailable for some donors at each locus, only the typed subset was used in association tests. It was suggested by the authors that the approach could potentially be generalized to other disease states and immunological phenotypes. Presence/absence analyses assumed roughly uniform sequencing depth across donors, an assumption that may not hold. In an earlier analysis of approximately 590 of the donors, most TCR beta V segments appeared in productive rearrangements about 87% or about 30% of the time, broadly matching IMGT annotations. Because counts were too low, around 17 rarely observed V segments, including chromosome 9 orphons, were left out of the earlier analysis of about 620 of the donors. In this cohort, only TCR beta chains were sequenced, and detectable features were limited by the absence of alpha or paired-chain data. A further reported finding was that TCR beta sequences accurately predicted the HLA-A and HLA-B alleles for most subjects in the first cohort. In a later analysis, 16,951 TCR beta sequences were associated with specific HLA alleles at a false discovery rate of 0.05. Cytomegalovirus status was reported to be diagnosed by the classifier with high specificity and sensitivity in both the original and validation cohorts. A group of highly shared sequence variants was considered likely to be a technical artifact of the sequencing pipeline. Compared with the roughly 700-donor mean, donors in an Asian-associated ancestry cluster had fewer N-insertions in productive TCRs, according to a later genetic analysis. Strong co-occurrence of HLA alleles, especially DR and DQ, made assigning TCR associations to individual alleles difficult. In the study, around 160 TCR beta chains were listed as associated with cytomegalovirus. In vitro tests confirmed that three of the cytomegalovirus-associated TCR beta chains recognize cytomegalovirus antigens. Several of the top co-occurrence clusters appeared to be linked to parvovirus B19, influenza, CMV and Epstein-Barr virus, according to a later analysis. Some IMGT-functional V segments, including TRBV6-2 and TRBV6-3, could not be distinguished by the 87-base-pair reads and were therefore excluded. In a later analysis, the rate of TCR association differed among HLA loci, with DRB1 alleles having the most associated TCRs and HLA-C alleles having the fewest. An association between a missense DCLRE1C variant and V-gene and J-gene trimming of TCR beta chains was found in a later genetic analysis and replicated in an independent cohort.

The cohort consisted of some 730 healthy bone marrow donors. All cohort members were sampled while nominally healthy, although unrecorded immune exposures were likely present. The donor tested CMV seronegative and was one of the 352 seronegative cohort members. A peripheral blood sample was collected from each donor, and TCR beta sequencing was performed on peripheral blood mononuclear cells. Genomic DNA was extracted from the blood cell samples with the Qiagen DNeasy Blood Extraction Kit. Concerning this clone itself: What this receptor recognizes is not known. No clone much larger than this one lies a single base away; base qualities are absent.

The method behind the library was the immunoSEQ multiplex PCR assay. The multiplex PCR relied on a mix of 60 forward primers for TCR Vbeta segments and 13 reverse primers for TCR Jbeta segments. Amplification of the CDR3 region of rearranged TCR beta genes was performed with a multiplex PCR assay on genomic DNA. Amplified TCR beta libraries were sequenced as 87-base-pair reads on the Illumina HiSeq System. In the source study's methods: A later analysis counted tens of millions of unique TCR beta chains across the roughly 700 repertoires, and around 9.9 million of these chains were shared by at least two donors. Raw reads were error-corrected and collapsed into unique sequences with a nearest-neighbor algorithm that merged closely related sequences to remove PCR and sequencing errors. CDR3 sequences were aligned to IMGT reference sequences to assign V, D and J gene segments. For a sequence to be retained, a match of at least six nucleotides to both a V gene segment and a J gene segment was required. Rearrangements were called productive when the CDR3 lacked stop codons and stayed in frame with V and J; all others were non-productive. CDR3 was defined by IMGT convention, running from the second conserved V-encoded cysteine to the conserved J-encoded phenylalanine. In an earlier analysis of roughly 580 of the donors, sequences lacking an unambiguous match to a single V gene segment were excluded. In an earlier analysis of 587 of the donors, V segments were called functional above 56.7% productive rearrangements and were called segregating when the between-donor standard deviation exceeded 5%. To diagnose cytomegalovirus status from the catalog of TCR beta chain sequences, a statistical classification framework was built. V and J gene assignment, in a later analysis, came from comparing TCR nucleotide sequences with IMGT/GENE-DB human TR gene sequences. The TCRdist pipeline was used in a later analysis to assign CDR3 sequences and most-parsimonious VDJ recombination scenarios. A later analysis defined each TCR beta chain by its CDR3 amino acid sequence plus V-gene family, and excluded reads lacking a unique V-gene family. To address suspected cross-contamination and a sequencing artifact, a later analysis removed a few hundred highly shared, low-generation-probability nucleotide sequences. In a later analysis, a clonal expansion index for each public chain was calculated from normalized within-repertoire ranks of inferred template counts. A later analysis computed generation probabilities with a VDJ recombination model fitted to out-of-frame rearrangements, and checked the results against IGoR. In a later analysis, TCR-TCR, TCR-HLA and TCR-CMV co-occurrence was scored with hypergeometric tests, and a repertoire-size bias correction was applied to TCR pairs. To estimate false discovery rates, a later analysis permuted the HLA or CMV assignments 20 times. In a later analysis, co-occurring TCRs were grouped using DBSCAN, with TCRdist sequence similarity added in when clustering inside HLA-allele-positive subsets. For co-occurrence clustering, repertoires with fewer than 30,000 or more than 120,000 public chains were excluded, along with five repertoires with anomalous nucleotide sharing. As stored in TCRdb, this immuneACCESS dataset retains in-frame rearrangements with V and J assigned. A fraction of the clones does not appear; measured against another copy, unresolved V genes explain less than half of the discrepancy, and the remainder lacks a known reason. V and J calls and clone size are as listed in that table; D and trimming were resolved from the DNA. This sample has more than 110,000 clones in its table, and roughly 77% of those were observed once. The ten largest clones represent approximately 2.8% of the sample.

Between the V and J ends, shortened by 7 bases and 5 bases respectively, the junction contains 14 bases. Including cysteine and phenylalanine, the CDR3 has 13 amino acids. Only CDR3 DNA remains: 39 bases, in frame from the first base. CDR1 and CDR2, per the germline V gene, are MDHEN and SYDVKM. The V gene is TRBV28 and the J gene is TRBJ2-5, with an unclear D gene assignment. The sample taken for sequencing was PBMCs. The TCR comes from a female donor in good health and CMV-seronegative. The sequence in DNA is TGTGCCAGCACCCTCGCCAGTTCCGAGACCCAGTACTTC. Its amino acids are CASTLASSETQYF. Outside the CDR3, residues come from the reference TRBV28 and TRBJ2-5 proteins, so the full variable domain is: DVKVTQSSRYLVKRTGEKVFLECVQDMDHENMFWYRQDPGLGLRLIYFSYDVKMKEKGDIPEGYSVSREKKERFSLILESASTNQTSMYLCASTLASSETQYFGPGTRLLVL.